The sequence of this T cell receptor beta chain was determined in a study of blood T cell repertoires in COVID-19. Study-level background: Sample material is recorded as cDNA or gDNA derived from T cells, B-cell-depleted T cells, or PBMCs.

Source study methods: Researchers report that nucleated cell counts were estimated from reference gene primer amplification. TCRdb's copy holds only in-frame clones and misses some; the assay was immunoSEQ multiplex PCR. The V and J calls and clone size are taken from that table; D and trimming were inferred from the DNA. The sample contains 450,000 to 500,000 clones, approximately 85% of which appear only once. CDR3 size: 16 residues. From germline, CDR1 is SGHNT and CDR2 YYREEE (reference sequence). With V trimmed by 4 bases and J by 4 bases, 10 bases remained unmatched. This clone was seen a few times.

Sequencing was performed on peripheral blood. This clonotype was obtained from a human donor in a cohort sampled during active COVID-19. V and J are TRBV5-4 and TRBJ2-2; 7 bases are a match to TRBD1. The CDR3 loop is CASSPRQGRGTGELFF. CDR3 nucleotide sequence: TGTGCCAGCAGCCCCCGACAGGGTAGGGGCACCGGGGAGCTGTTTTTT.